The 18 T cell receptor beta chains listed next were all sequenced from one sample in a study of T cell clonality in common variable immunodeficiency (dated by TCRdb to between 2014 and 2017). The library was made by the immunoSEQ multiplex PCR assay. The table was pulled from immuneACCESS by TCRdb, which kept in-frame rearrangements only. Such tables lose some clones; where checked, under half of the loss comes from unresolved V genes, and the rest has no known cause. The table records over 30,000 clones for this sample, and not one of them appears only once. Clones ranked in the top ten supply less than 30% of the sample. General study outcomes and caveats: Reportedly, TCRbeta sequences from CVID had fewer deletions and N-nucleotide insertions, and highly modified clones with 13 or more V deletions were absent from CVID.

Their recognized antigens are unknown. The sample was peripheral blood mononuclear cells. These receptors all stem from a human donor with common variable immunodeficiency.

Note on this clone: The read terminates 3 residues before the CDR3 end, so the remaining end is supplied by the germline J gene. The V and J genes are TRBV30 and TRBJ1-1, with a tentative D call TRBD1 (6 bases). CDR3 size: 14 residues. CDR1 and CDR2 from the germline V gene are GTSNPN and SVGIG (reference sequence). V was clipped by 0 bases and J by 6 bases, with 14 bases between them. The CDR3 loop is CAWSVIGGLAEAFF. CDR3 DNA (partial): TGTGCCTGGAGTGTAATAGGGGGTCTCGCTGAA.

Concerning this clone itself: The read ends 3 residues before the CDR3 terminus; that terminus is restored from the germline J gene. Other DNA sequences in this specimen translate into the identical CDR3. V is TRBV6-2 or TRBV6-3 and J is TRBJ1-1; weak D call: TRBD1 (5 bases). CDR1 and CDR2 from the germline V gene are MNHEY and SVGEGT. Trimming took 8 bases from V and 4 from J, leaving 8 bases between them. The CDR3 contains 11 residues. The CDR3: CASLQGTEAFF. CDR3 DNA, as far as it was read: TGTGCCAGCCTCCAGGGCACTGAA.

Within the sample, this clone is medium-sized (0.01 to 0.1%). With the read ending 3 residues before the CDR3 end, the germline J gene is used to fill in that end. The rearrangement joins TRBV7-9 to TRBJ1-1; tentative D call: TRBD1 (5 bases). The germline CDR1 and CDR2 sequences are SEHNR and FQNEAQ (reference sequence). CDR3 length equals 14 residues. Deletions cut 5 bases from V and 0 bases from J, with 10 bases between. Incomplete CDR3 DNA: TGTGCCAGCAGCGTGACAGCGATGAACACTGAA. This encodes CASSVTAMNTE. The complete CDR3 sequence is CASSVTAMNTEAFF.

This clone occurred many times. The sequenced fragment ends 3 residues before the CDR3 boundary, so the rest is inferred from the germline J gene. The rearrangement joins TRBV7-2 to TRBJ2-7; tentative D call: TRBD1 (6 bases). The germline V gene encodes CDR1 SGHTA and CDR2 FQGNSA. The CDR3 sequence is 12 residues long. The ends were cut back, 6 bases at V and 6 bases at J, with 12 bases in the middle. The sequenced CDR3 bases are TGTGCCAGCAGATTTACAGGGTCCGAG. It specifies CASRFTGSE. The entire CDR3 sequence reads CASRFTGSEQYF.

On this clone itself: The CDR3 goes on 3 residues after the read ends, and that part is filled in from the germline J gene. J is TRBJ2-1 and V is TRBV5-1, with D possibly being TRBD2 (6 bases). Between the trimmed V and J ends, which lost 2 bases and 8 bases, there was a span of 14 bases. The germline gives CDR1 SGHRS, CDR2 YFSETQ. The CDR3 contains 14 residues. Incomplete CDR3 DNA: TGCGCCAGCAGCTTATTAGCGGCGGTGGATGAG. This gives the protein CASSLLAAVDE. The entire CDR3 protein is CASSLLAAVDEQFF. Combining the CDR3 with reference TRBV5-1 and TRBJ2-1 gives the whole variable domain KAGVTQTPRYLIKTRGQQVTLSCSPISGHRSVSWYQQTPGQGLQFLFEYFSETQRNKGNFPGRFSGRQFSNSRSEMNVSTLELGDSALYLCASSLLAAVDEQFFGPGTRLTVL.

This clone was seen many times. Sequencing ends 3 residues short of the CDR3 end; the germline J gene provides the rest. This chain links TRBV14 with TRBJ2-6; D is perhaps TRBD1 (6 bases). Trimming pared 4 bases from V and 7 bases from J, leaving 11 bases between. This CDR3 spans 14 amino acids. Germline V gene sequence: CDR1 SGHDN, CDR2 FVKESK. The CDR3 bases that were read are TGTGCCAGCAGCCTAACCGGGACAGCCAACGTC. Translation: CASSLTGTANV. The full CDR3 reads CASSLTGTANVLTF.

Turning to this clone: The read stops 3 residues short of the end of the CDR3; the missing end is completed from the germline J gene. The chain recombines TRBV18 with TRBJ2-1; 8 bases agree with TRBD2. Germline loops: CDR1 KGHSH, CDR2 LQKENI. The trim removed 5 bases at V and 5 bases at J, leaving 14 bases unmatched. The CDR3 consists of 17 residues. CDR3 sequence reads: CASSKAGSGSINNEQFF. The sequenced CDR3 bases are TGTGCCAGCTCAAAAGCGGGGAGCGGGAGTATCAACAATGAG.

This clone was counted many times. From the germline J gene comes the end of the CDR3, since the read stops 3 residues before it. The chain employs TRBV7-9 and TRBJ2-1; 10 positions agree with TRBD1. Germline V lookup: CDR1 SEHNR, CDR2 FQNEAQ (reference sequence). The CDR3 is 15 residues long. V shed 3 bases, J shed 7 bases, and the junction held 6 bases outside the gene matches. The DNA read from the CDR3 is TGTGCCAGCAGCTTCCGACAGGGGGCAAAAAATGAG. It translates to CASSFRQGAKNE. Given in full, the CDR3 is CASSFRQGAKNEQFF.

In this sample, this clone turned up many times. The read halts 3 residues ahead of the CDR3 end, with the missing end drawn from the germline J gene. The chain employs TRBV5-1 and TRBJ2-1; D is ambiguous. The germline V gene encodes CDR1 SGHRS and CDR2 YFSETQ. The CDR3 spans 13 residues. The V gene lost 0 bases and the J gene lost 7 bases, with 8 bases spanning the gap. The part of the CDR3 DNA that was read is TGCGCCAGCAGCTTGGGCTCGAGGAATGAG. It specifies CASSLGSRNE. The full CDR3 is CASSLGSRNEQFF.

Concerning this clone itself: The CDR3 is cut off 3 residues early in the read; its end comes from the germline J gene. J is TRBJ1-2 and V is TRBV7-9, with D tentatively TRBD1 (5 bases). CDR1 and CDR2 (germline): SEHNR, FQNEAQ (reference sequence). CDR3 size: 15 residues. V lost 1 base and J 4 bases, leaving 13 bases between the germline ends. This CDR3 is CASSLGGGVVYGYTF. CDR3 bases read: TGTGCCAGCAGCTTAGGGGGGGGAGTGGTCTATGGC. The full variable domain, its missing parts supplied by reference TRBV7-9 and TRBJ1-2, is DTGVSQNPRHKITKRGQNVTFRCDPISEHNRLYWYRQTLGQGPEFLTYFQNEAQLEKSRLLSDRFSAERPKGSFSTLEIQRTEQGDSAMYLCASSLGGGVVYGYTFGSGTRLTVV.

The sample holds many counts of this clone. CDR3 DNA (partial): TGCAGCGTTGACGGTCCTACAGGGCCCTGGAGCACTGAA. This codes for CSVDGPTGPWSTE. The CDR3, in full, reads CSVDGPTGPWSTEAFF. The chain uses TRBV29-1 and TRBJ1-1, with D perhaps TRBD1 (6 bases). Sequencing ends 3 residues short of the CDR3 end; the germline J gene provides the rest. The V gene lost 3 bases and the J gene lost 4 bases, with 21 bases spanning the gap. The CDR3 is 16 amino acids. Looked up from germline, CDR1 is SQVTM and CDR2 is ANQGSEA.

This clone was seen many times. The sequenced CDR3 bases are TGTGCCAGCCGGGACAGGGCTTACACTGAA. It translates to CASRDRAYTE. The entire CDR3 protein reads CASRDRAYTEAFF. The rearrangement uses TRBV19 and TRBJ1-1, with 9 bases identical to TRBD1. The CDR3 end is not reached by the read, which stops 3 residues before it; the germline J gene fills it in. V lost 9 bases, J lost 3 bases, and 5 bases stayed unmatched. The CDR3 is 13 residues long. Germline V gene data show CDR1 as LNHDA and CDR2 as SQIVND (reference sequence). Full variable domain (remainder filled in from reference TRBV19 and TRBJ1-1): DGGITQSPKYLFRKEGQNVTLSCEQNLNHDAMYWYRQDPGQGLRLIYYSQIVNDFQKGDIAEGYSVSREKKESFPLTVTSAQKNPTAFYLCASRDRAYTEAFFGQGTRLTVV.

This clone showed up just a few times. The CDR3 end is not reached by the read, which stops 3 residues before it; the germline J gene fills it in. The chain joins TRBV7-9 to TRBJ1-4; 8 positions agree with TRBD1. The length of the CDR3 is 14 residues. In germline, CDR1 is SEHNR, CDR2 FQNEAQ (reference sequence). V shed 7 bases, J shed 7 bases, and the junction held 8 bases outside the gene matches. CDR3: CASTPGGGGEKLFF. The part of the CDR3 DNA that was read is TGTGCCAGCACCCCAGGGGGCGGGGGTGAAAAA.

This clone occurred many times. With the read ending 3 residues before the CDR3 end, the germline J gene is used to fill in that end. This chain connects TRBV30 to TRBJ2-4; 7 bases are shared with TRBD2. J lost 6 bases, V lost 2 bases, and 7 bases had no gene match. Looked up from germline, CDR1 is GTSNPN and CDR2 is SVGIG (reference sequence). CDR3 length: 14 amino acids. CDR3 protein: CAWSLEREGNIQYF. The CDR3 DNA, read in part, is TGTGCCTGGAGTCTCGAGCGGGAAGGAAACATT.

This clone was observed many times. The read comes to an end 3 residues before the CDR3 does, leaving the germline J gene to fill in the end. The chain recombines TRBV7-6 with TRBJ1-1; 7 positions agree with TRBD1. V shed 5 bases and J 4 bases; nucleotides not matched to a gene: 4. Per the germline V gene, CDR1 is SGHVS and CDR2 is FNYEAQ. The CDR3 extends over 13 amino acids. The sequenced part of the CDR3 DNA is TGTGCCAGCAGCCTCCAGGGGGTCACTGAA. Translated: CASSLQGVTE. The entire CDR3 protein reads CASSLQGVTEAFF.

In regard to this clone: The CDR3 end is not reached by the read, which stops 3 residues before it; the germline J gene fills it in. The chain couples TRBV5-6 to TRBJ2-5; no reliable D call. The CDR3 spans 12 residues. CDR1 and CDR2 from the germline V gene are SGHDT and YYEEEE. The ends were cut back, 0 bases at V and 3 bases at J, with 3 bases in the middle. The CDR3 region is CASSLAKETQYF. The sequenced CDR3 bases are TGTGCCAGCAGCTTGGCCAAAGAGACC.

This clone came up many times. The read terminates 3 residues before the CDR3 end, so the remaining end is supplied by the germline J gene. The chain combines TRBV7-9 with TRBJ2-7, with D uncertain. This CDR3 is 13 amino acids long. Deletions cut 2 bases from V and 1 base from J, with 6 bases between. CDR1 and CDR2 from the germline V gene are SEHNR and FQNEAQ (reference sequence). The CDR3 bases that were read are TGTGCCAGCAGCTTACACGCGTCCTACGAG. Translating gives CASSLHASYE. The complete CDR3 sequence is CASSLHASYEQYF.

This clone was counted a few times. The read ends 3 residues early relative to the CDR3; the germline J gene fills the gap. The chain is built from TRBV6-1 and TRBJ1-6, with 7 bases that match TRBD1. The junction had 8 bases not matched to a gene; V was cut back by 2 bases and J by 4 bases. The CDR3 runs 17 residues. CDR1 is MNHNS, CDR2 SASEGT, per germline. CDR3 DNA, as far as it was read: TGTGCCAGCAGTGAAAGATCTTTGGGACAGTATAATTCACCC. Its translation: CASSERSLGQYNSP. The complete CDR3 reads CASSERSLGQYNSPLHF.